The sequence of this TCR beta chain was determined in a study of shared clonotypes between healthy human individuals. Comment on this clone: At the DNA level, this CDR3 is encoded by other sequences in the same sample as well.

TCRdb keeps only in-frame clones here, not all; method: immunoSEQ multiplex PCR. The sample has around 1.5 million clones, 98% seen once. Caucasian adults residing in Nashville, Tennessee made up all the donors. With 3 bases clipped from V and 6 bases from J, the junction kept 7 bases outside the gene matches. The CDR3 extends over 15 amino acids. Germline CDR1 and CDR2: KGHSH and LQKENI. This chain joins TRBV18 and TRBJ2-3; 9 nucleotides match TRBD2. The receptor comes from a man younger than 45 in good health. Sequences were obtained from naive CD4+ T cells sorted from blood. The subset is: CD45RA+ positively selected. DNA of the CDR3: TGTGCCAGCTCACCGGGACTAGCCCCGGCCGATACGCAGTATTTT. This codes for CASSPGLAPADTQYF.